These T cell receptor beta chains were read from a single sample in a study of blood T cell repertoires in COVID-19. The assay was immunoSEQ multiplex PCR, and TCRdb's table has in-frame clones only and misses some. The data show about 150,000 clones, nearly 80% seen once. The sequencing sample was made of peripheral blood. The receptor set was obtained from an elderly man with acute or convalescent COVID-19. The CDR3 runs from the conserved cysteine through the conserved F or W. Fields, in order: V gene, clone size, J gene, CDR3 protein. Clone size is shown for a subset of rows, as once, few, many or a class of expanded clone.

TRBV11-3	-	TRBJ2-3	CASSLVLSSGGGEDTQYF
TRBV9	-	TRBJ1-1	CASSVATSNTEAFF
TRBV18	few	TRBJ1-2	CASSPADYGYTF
TRBV7-6	-	TRBJ2-3	CASSLAVGTSRSDTQYF
TRBV28	-	TRBJ1-2	CASSLSANYGYTF
TRBV4-2	-	TRBJ2-1	CASSQPPRDYRGNEQFF
TRBV7-5	few	TRBJ2-3	CARSLRFWGDRVQDTQYF
TRBV6-5	-	TRBJ1-2	CASSPLTGGNYGYTF
TRBV10-3	-	TRBJ2-2	CAISDPTTGAMNTGELFF
TRBV19	-	TRBJ1-2	CASKMGRDQGHGYTF
TRBV7-9	-	TRBJ1-1	CASSKQGMNTEAFF
TRBV6-6	-	TRBJ1-1	CASSDAGYTEAFF